The rows below give T cell receptor beta chains drawn from one sample of a study of cytomegalovirus exposure and HLA in healthy donors. Profiled with immunoSEQ multiplex PCR; TCRdb holds only in-frame clones, not every one. This sample has 55,000 to 75,000 clones, with just under 95% found just once. Sequenced sample: PBMCs. These receptors were taken from a man between 18 and 35 years old in good health and CMV-seropositive. CDR3s leave out the opening cysteine and the closing phenylalanine or tryptophan. The order of the fields is V gene, J gene, D gene, CDR3 protein. D genes are given only for firm matches.

v_gene: TRBV27
j_gene: TRBJ2-5
d_gene: NA
CDR3aa: ASSLYRVSQETQY

v_gene: TRBV5-1
j_gene: TRBJ1-4
d_gene: NA
CDR3aa: ASSKDGGNEKLF

v_gene: TRBV6-1
j_gene: TRBJ2-7
d_gene: NA
CDR3aa: ASGGTWTSYEQY

v_gene: TRBV14
j_gene: TRBJ1-5
d_gene: NA
CDR3aa: ASSPGDNQPQH

v_gene: TRBV7-3
j_gene: TRBJ2-5
d_gene: NA
CDR3aa: ASSRDNQETQY

v_gene: TRBV10-1
j_gene: TRBJ2-2
d_gene: TRBD2
CDR3aa: ASSESRGDTGELF

v_gene: TRBV28
j_gene: TRBJ2-1
d_gene: TRBD2
CDR3aa: ASSFGPGLAHEQF

v_gene: TRBV6-5
j_gene: TRBJ1-1
d_gene: TRBD1
CDR3aa: ASRPQGAIAEAF

v_gene: TRBV18
j_gene: TRBJ2-5
d_gene: TRBD1
CDR3aa: ASSRRTGGETQY

v_gene: TRBV10-3
j_gene: TRBJ1-2
d_gene: NA
CDR3aa: AVGHPNYGYT